The clone carrying this T cell receptor beta chain was observed at least ten times. Antigen specificity is unknown. Hyperthyroidism was considered stable when no ophthalmopathy appeared within 18 months of follow-up. Physicians reached a diagnosis by relying on clinical symptoms, serum thyroxine, TRAb, thyroid ultrasound and orbital computed tomography. The sample is drawn from a study of Graves' ophthalmopathy and Graves' hyperthyroidism. General study points: Separation of ophthalmopathy from stable hyperthyroidism was achieved by a 13-signature model, at approximately 90% sensitivity and around 81% specificity.

Amplifying from RNA transcripts, the study obtained TCR beta CDR3 regions. An initial RT-PCR round employing HTBI primers preceded a second-round multiplex PCR. Each CDR3 protein is one row after TCRdb ran MiXCR on the multiplex PCR reads. The data contain hundreds of thousands of distinct CDR3 sequences, 20% to 25% of them singletons. Sequencing was carried out using peripheral blood. The source is a young woman with stable Graves' hyperthyroidism.

CDR3 amino acids: CASSYSTPGPTEAFF. The DNA for the CDR3 is TGTGCCAGCAGTTACTCTACCCCCGGGCCCACTGAAGCTTTCTTT. The chain has TRBV6-5 and TRBJ1-1; D gene ambiguous. CDR1 is MNHEY and CDR2 is SVGAGI in the germline V gene. This CDR3 spans 15 amino acids. Trimming removed 0 bases from V and 4 bases from J, with 12 bases in between.